This TCR beta chain is drawn from a study of CXCR3-negative and CXCR3-positive naive CD8 T cells. Study information: Sequencing gave around 140 million TRB reads overall, about 1.5 +/- 0.3 million per library. Study observations and caveats: Similar levels of surface CD5 were seen between naive subsets; TCR strength was inferred from TRB CDR3 properties. TRB CDR3s of CXCR3-positive naive cells were more hydrophobic than those of CXCR3-negative naive cells. Memory CD8+ cells showed much lower diversity, while both naive subsets were comparably high.

Of note for this clonotype: The antigen is undetermined.

A CD45RO-CCR7+CD27+CD95- phenotype identified naive CD8+ T cells. Through 5' RACE with UMI labels, the TRB cDNA libraries were prepared. TCRdb re-analyzed the 5' RACE reads; it lists each CDR3 protein once, without DNA. Here the sample table reports 130,000 to 150,000 distinct CDR3 sequences. Germline CDR1 and CDR2: LGHNA and YSLEER. The CDR3 spans 16 residues. The sample taken for sequencing was naive CXCR3+ CD8+ T cells from blood. Documented subset: CD45RO-CCR7+CD27+CD95- naive CD8+ T cells expressing CXCR3 (TNR3+). The TCR sequence derives from a human donor in good health. Some clones in this sample may be carry-over from other donors' samples. The chain employs TRBV4-3 and TRBJ2-1; without DNA, the TCRdb call of TRBD2 cannot be checked. This CDR3 is CASSQGSSGGHNEQFF.